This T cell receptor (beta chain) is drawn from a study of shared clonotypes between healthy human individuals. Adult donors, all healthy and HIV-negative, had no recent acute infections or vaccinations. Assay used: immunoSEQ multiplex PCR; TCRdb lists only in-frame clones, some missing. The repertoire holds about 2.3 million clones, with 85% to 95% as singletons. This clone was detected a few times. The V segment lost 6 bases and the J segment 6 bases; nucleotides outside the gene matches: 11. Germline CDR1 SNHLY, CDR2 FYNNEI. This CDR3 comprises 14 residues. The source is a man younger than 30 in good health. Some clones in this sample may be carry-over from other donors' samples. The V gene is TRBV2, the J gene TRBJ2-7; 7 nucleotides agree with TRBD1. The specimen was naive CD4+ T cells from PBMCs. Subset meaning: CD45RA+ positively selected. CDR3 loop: CASRTTGAGGEQYF. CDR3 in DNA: TGTGCCAGCAGGACTACAGGGGCAGGGGGCGAGCAGTACTTC.